This TCR beta chain is drawn from a study of blood T cell repertoires in COVID-19. Study background: Sources were T cells, B-cell-depleted T cells, or PBMCs; the material itself was cDNA or gDNA.

Authors' methods: Amplified reference gene primers provided the basis for estimating nucleated cell counts. Clones were sequenced by immunoSEQ multiplex PCR, and TCRdb holds only the in-frame ones, with some missing. The V and J calls and clone size were taken over from that table, and D and trimming were inferred from the DNA. The sample has about 430,000 clones, 75% to 90% seen once. Individuals drawn from about 26 US areas were about 18 to 90 years old. Cohorts were assigned according to the clinical history that participants reported. As regards this clone: Other DNA sequences in this sample translate to the same CDR3.

Germline loops: CDR1 SGHAT, CDR2 FQNNGV. The CDR3 loop spans 14 amino acids. V was pared by 2 bases and J by 1 base, with 8 bases between. The sequenced sample consisted of PBMCs or T cells enriched from blood (not recorded which). The source is a man under 40 who had recovered from COVID-19. The J gene is TRBJ1-1, the V gene TRBV11-2; D not certain. The CDR3 region is CASSLTAGNTEAFF. In DNA form, the CDR3 reads TGTGCCAGCAGCTTAACCGCCGGGAACACTGAAGCTTTCTTT. The whole variable domain, remainder taken from reference TRBV11-2 and TRBJ1-1, is EAGVAQSPRYKIIEKRQSVAFWCNPISGHATLYWYQQILGQGPKLLIQFQNNGVVDDSQLPKDRFSAERLKGVDSTLKIQPAKLEDSAVYLCASSLTAGNTEAFFGQGTRLTVV.